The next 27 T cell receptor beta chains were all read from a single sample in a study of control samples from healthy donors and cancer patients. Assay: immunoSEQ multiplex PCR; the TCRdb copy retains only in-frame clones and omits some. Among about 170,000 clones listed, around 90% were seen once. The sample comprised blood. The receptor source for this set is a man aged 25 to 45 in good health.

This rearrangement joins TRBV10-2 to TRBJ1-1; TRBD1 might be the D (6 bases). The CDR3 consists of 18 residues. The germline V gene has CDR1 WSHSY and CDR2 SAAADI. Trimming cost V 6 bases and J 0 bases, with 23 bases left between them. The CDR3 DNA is TGCGCCAGCAGCGAACCAGGGGCGGCTAGAGGGATGAACACTGAAGCTTTCTTT. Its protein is CASSEPGAARGMNTEAFF.

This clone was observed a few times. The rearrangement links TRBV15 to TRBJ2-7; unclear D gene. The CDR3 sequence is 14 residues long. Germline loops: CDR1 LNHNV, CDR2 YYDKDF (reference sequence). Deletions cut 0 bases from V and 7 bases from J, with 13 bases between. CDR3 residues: CATSRDRASPEQYF. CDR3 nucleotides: TGTGCCACCAGCAGAGATCGAGCGTCCCCTGAGCAGTACTTC.

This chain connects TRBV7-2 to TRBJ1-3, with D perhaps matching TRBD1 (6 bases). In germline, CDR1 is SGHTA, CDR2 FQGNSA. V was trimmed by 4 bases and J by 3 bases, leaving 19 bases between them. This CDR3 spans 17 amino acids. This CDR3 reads CASSYSVGGASGNTIYF. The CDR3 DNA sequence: TGTGCCAGCAGCTACTCTGTGGGGGGGGCTAGTGGAAACACCATATATTTT.

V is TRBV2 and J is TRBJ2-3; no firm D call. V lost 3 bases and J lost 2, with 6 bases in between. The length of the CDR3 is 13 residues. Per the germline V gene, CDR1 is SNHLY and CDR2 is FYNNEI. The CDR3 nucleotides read TGTGCCAGCAGTGAGGGGAACACAGATACGCAGTATTTT. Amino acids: CASSEGNTDTQYF. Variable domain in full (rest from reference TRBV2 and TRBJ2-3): EPEVTQTPSHQVTQMGQEVILRCVPISNHLYFYWYRQILGQKVEFLVSFYNNEISEKSEIFDDQFSVERPDGSNFTLKIRSTKLEDSAMYFCASSEGNTDTQYFGPGTRLTVL.

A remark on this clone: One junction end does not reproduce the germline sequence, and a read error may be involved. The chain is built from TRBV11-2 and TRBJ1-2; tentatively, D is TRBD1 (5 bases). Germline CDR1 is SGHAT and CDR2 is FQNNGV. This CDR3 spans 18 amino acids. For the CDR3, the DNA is TGCGCCAGCAGCTTCCCTAAGGGGAGTCGGGGGACGGAGTATGGCTACACCTTC. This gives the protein CASSFPKGSRGTEYGYTF.

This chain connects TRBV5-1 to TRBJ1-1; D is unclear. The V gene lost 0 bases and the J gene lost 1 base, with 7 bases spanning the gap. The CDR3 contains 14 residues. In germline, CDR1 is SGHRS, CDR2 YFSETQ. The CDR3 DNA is TGCGCCAGCAGCTTGGCCTTAGAGAACACTGAAGCTTTCTTT. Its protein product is CASSLALENTEAFF.

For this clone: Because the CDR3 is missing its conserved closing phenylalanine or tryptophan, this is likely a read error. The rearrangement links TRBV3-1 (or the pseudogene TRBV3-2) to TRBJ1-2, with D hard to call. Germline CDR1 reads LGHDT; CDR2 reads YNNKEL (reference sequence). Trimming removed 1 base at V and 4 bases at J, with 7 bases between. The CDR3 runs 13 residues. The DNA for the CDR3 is TGTGCCAGCAGCCAAGTGGATTCCTATGGCTACACCCTC. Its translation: CASSQVDSYGYTL.

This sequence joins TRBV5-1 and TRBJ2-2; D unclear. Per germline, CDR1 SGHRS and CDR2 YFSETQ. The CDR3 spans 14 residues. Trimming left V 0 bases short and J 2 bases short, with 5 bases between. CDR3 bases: TGCGCCAGCAGCTTGGGGGGTAACACCGGGGAGCTGTTTTTT. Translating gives CASSLGGNTGELFF.

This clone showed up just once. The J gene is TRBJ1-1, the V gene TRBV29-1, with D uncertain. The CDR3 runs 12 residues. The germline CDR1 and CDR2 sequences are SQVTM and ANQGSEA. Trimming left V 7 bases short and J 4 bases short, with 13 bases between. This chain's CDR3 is CSDGSGGTEAFF. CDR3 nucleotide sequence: TGCAGCGACGGATCGGGAGGCACTGAAGCTTTCTTT.

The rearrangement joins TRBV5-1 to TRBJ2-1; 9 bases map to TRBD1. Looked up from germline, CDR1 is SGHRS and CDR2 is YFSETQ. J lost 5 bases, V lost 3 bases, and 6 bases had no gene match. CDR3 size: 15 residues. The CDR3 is CASSWTGDDHNEQFF. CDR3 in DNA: TGCGCCAGCAGCTGGACAGGGGACGACCACAATGAGCAGTTCTTC.

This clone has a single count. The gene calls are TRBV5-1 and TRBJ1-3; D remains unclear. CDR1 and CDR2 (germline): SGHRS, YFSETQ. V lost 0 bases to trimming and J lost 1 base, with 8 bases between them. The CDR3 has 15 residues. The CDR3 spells CASSLVGQSGNTIYF. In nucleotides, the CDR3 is TGCGCCAGCAGCTTGGTAGGGCAATCTGGAAACACCATATATTTT.

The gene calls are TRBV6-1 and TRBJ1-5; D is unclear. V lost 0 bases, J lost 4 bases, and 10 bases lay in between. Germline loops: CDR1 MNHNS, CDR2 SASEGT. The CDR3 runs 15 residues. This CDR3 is CASSEAGRMNQPQHF. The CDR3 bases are TGTGCCAGCAGTGAAGCTGGGCGGATGAATCAGCCCCAGCATTTT.

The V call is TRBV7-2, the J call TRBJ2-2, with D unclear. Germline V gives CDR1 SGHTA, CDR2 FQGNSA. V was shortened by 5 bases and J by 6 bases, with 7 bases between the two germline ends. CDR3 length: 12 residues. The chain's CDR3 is CASSPFPGELFF. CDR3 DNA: TGTGCCAGCAGCCCTTTCCCCGGGGAGCTGTTTTTT.

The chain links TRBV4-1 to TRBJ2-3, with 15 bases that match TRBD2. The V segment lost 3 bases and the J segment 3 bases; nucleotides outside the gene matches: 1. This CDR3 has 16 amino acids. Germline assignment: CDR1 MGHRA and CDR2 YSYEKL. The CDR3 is CASSQGTSGGTDTQYF. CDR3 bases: TGCGCCAGCAGCCAGGGGACTAGCGGGGGGACAGATACGCAGTATTTT.

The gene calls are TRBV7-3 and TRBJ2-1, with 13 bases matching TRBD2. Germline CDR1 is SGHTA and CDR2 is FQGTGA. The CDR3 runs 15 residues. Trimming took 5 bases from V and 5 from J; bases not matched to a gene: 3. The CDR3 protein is CASSELAGGNNEQFF. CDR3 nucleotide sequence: TGTGCCAGCAGCGAACTAGCGGGGGGGAACAATGAGCAGTTCTTC.

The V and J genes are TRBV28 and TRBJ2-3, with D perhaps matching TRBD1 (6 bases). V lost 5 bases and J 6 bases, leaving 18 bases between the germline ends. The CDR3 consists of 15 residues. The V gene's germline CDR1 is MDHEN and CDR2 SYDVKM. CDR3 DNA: TGTGCCAGCAGTACTCAGGTAGGGGGAGCGGATACGCAGTATTTT. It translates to CASSTQVGGADTQYF. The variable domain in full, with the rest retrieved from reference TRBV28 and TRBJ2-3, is DVKVTQSSRYLVKRTGEKVFLECVQDMDHENMFWYRQDPGLGLRLIYFSYDVKMKEKGDIPEGYSVSREKKERFSLILESASTNQTSMYLCASSTQVGGADTQYFGPGTRLTVL.

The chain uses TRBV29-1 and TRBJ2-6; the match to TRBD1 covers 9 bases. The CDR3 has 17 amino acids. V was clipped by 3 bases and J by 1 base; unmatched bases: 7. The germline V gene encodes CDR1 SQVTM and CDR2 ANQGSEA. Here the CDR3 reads CSVEGTGMTSGANVLTF. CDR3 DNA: TGCAGCGTTGAGGGGACAGGGATGACGTCTGGGGCCAACGTCCTGACTTTC.

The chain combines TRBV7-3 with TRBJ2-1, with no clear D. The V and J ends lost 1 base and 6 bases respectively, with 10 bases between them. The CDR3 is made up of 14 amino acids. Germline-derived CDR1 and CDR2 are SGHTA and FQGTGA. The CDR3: CASSLRGLGNEQFF. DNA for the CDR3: TGTGCCAGCAGCTTAAGGGGTTTGGGCAATGAGCAGTTCTTC.

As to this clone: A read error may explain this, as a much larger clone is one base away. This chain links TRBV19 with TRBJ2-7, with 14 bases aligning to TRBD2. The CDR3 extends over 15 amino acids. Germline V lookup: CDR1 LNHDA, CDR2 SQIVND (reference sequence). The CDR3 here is CANSIGLAGGYEQYF. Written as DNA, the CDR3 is TGTGCCAATAGTATAGGACTAGCGGGAGGCTACGAGCAGTACTTC.

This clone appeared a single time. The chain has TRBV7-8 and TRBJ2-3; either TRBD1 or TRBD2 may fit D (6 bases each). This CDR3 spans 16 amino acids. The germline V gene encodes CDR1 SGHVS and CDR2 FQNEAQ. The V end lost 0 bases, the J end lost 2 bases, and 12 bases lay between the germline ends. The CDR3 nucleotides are TGTGCCAGCAGCTTAGCCACCAGGGGACTCACAGATACGCAGTATTTT. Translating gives CASSLATRGLTDTQYF.

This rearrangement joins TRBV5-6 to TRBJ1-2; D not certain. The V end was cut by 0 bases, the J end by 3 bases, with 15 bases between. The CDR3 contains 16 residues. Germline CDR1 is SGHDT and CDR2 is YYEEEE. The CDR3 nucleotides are TGTGCCAGCAGCTTGGTAGGCGCAGGAAGGGACTATGGCTACACCTTC. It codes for CASSLVGAGRDYGYTF. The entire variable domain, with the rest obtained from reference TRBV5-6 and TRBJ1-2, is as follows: DAGVTQSPTHLIKTRGQQVTLRCSPKSGHDTVSWYQQALGQGPQFIFQYYEEEERQRGNFPDRFSGHQFPNYSSELNVNALLLGDSALYLCASSLVGAGRDYGYTFGSGTRLTVV.

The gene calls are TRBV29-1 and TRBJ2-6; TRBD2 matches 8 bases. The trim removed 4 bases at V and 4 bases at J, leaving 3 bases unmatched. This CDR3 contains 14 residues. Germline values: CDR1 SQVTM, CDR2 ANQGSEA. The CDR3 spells CSVAGGQGANVLTF. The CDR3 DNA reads TGCAGCGTTGCGGGGGGGCAGGGGGCCAACGTCCTGACTTTC. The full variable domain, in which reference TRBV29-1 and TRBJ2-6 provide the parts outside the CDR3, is SAVISQKPSRDICQRGTSLTIQCQVDSQVTMMFWYRQQPGQSLTLIATANQGSEATYESGFVIDKFPISRPNLTFSTLTVSNMSPEDSSIYLCSVAGGQGANVLTFGAGSRLTVL.

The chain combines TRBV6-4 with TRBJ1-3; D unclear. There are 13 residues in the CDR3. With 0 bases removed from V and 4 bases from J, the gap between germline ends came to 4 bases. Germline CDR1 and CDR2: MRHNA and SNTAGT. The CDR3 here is CASSDSPGNTIYF. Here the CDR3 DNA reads TGTGCCAGCAGTGACTCACCAGGAAACACCATATATTTT.

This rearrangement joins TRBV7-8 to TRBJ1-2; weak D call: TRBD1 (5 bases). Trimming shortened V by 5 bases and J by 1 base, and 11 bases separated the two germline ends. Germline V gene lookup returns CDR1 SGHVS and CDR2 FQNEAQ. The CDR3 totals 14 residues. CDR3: CASSPMGRNYGYTF. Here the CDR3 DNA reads TGTGCCAGCAGCCCGATGGGACGTAACTATGGCTACACCTTC.

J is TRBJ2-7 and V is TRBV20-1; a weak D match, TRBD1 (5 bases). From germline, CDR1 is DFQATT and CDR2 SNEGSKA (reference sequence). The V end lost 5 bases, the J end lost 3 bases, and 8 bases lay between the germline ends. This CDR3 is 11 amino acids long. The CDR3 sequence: CSASDSYEQYF. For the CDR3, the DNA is TGCAGTGCTTCCGACAGCTACGAGCAGTACTTC.

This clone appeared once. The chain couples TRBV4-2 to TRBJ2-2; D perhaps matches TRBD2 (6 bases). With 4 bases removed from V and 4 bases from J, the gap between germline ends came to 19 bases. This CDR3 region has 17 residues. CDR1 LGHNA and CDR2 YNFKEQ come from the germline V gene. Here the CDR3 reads CASSPHQTTSRTGELFF. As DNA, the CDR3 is TGTGCCAGCAGCCCACATCAGACTACTAGCCGCACCGGGGAGCTGTTTTTT.

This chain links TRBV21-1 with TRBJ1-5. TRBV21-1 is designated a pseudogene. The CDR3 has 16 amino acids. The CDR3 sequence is CASSKEEGPYYQPQHF. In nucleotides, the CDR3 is TGTGCCAGCAGCAAAGAAGAGGGACCCTATTATCAGCCCCAGCATTTT.